The 10 T cell receptor beta chains below come from one sample, sequenced in a study of memory CD4+ T cells and cytomegalovirus serostatus. Single viable CD3+CD4+CD8-CD45RO+ cells were sorted as the memory CD4+ T cells. Repertoires were generated with immunoSEQ multiplex PCR, while TCRdb's copy carries only in-frame clones and drops some. Of 70,000 or so clones listed, roughly 78% are singletons. Sequencing was performed on memory CD4+ T cells from blood. Every receptor here comes from an adult in good health and CMV-seropositive.

V is TRBV30 and J is TRBJ2-3; 7 positions agree with TRBD2. Germline V gene lookup returns CDR1 GTSNPN and CDR2 SVGIG (reference sequence). The CDR3 is 13 residues long. CDR3 coding DNA: TGTGCTCGAAGCGGGGAAAGCGCAGATACGCAGTATTTT. This gives the protein CARSGESADTQYF.

The CDR3 DNA reads TGCGCCAGCAGCCAAGTATTAGATACGCAGTATTTT. This encodes CASSQVLDTQYF. The chain recombines TRBV4-1 with TRBJ2-3; no definite D call. CDR3 length: 12 residues. Trimming removed 1 base at V and 5 bases at J, with 4 bases between. Per the germline V gene, CDR1 is MGHRA and CDR2 is YSYEKL.

The chain couples TRBV18 to TRBJ2-5, with TRBD2 matching 8 bases. Germline V gene lookup returns CDR1 KGHSH and CDR2 LQKENI. This CDR3 spans 13 amino acids. The J segment lost 5 bases and the V segment lost 3 bases, leaving 2 bases of the junction unmatched. CDR3 DNA: TGTGCCAGCTCACCGCGGACTAGCGAGACCCAGTACTTC. This codes for CASSPRTSETQYF. The complete variable domain, with remaining parts taken from reference TRBV18 and TRBJ2-5, reads NAGVMQNPRHLVRRRGQEARLRCSPMKGHSHVYWYRQLPEEGLKFMVYLQKENIIDESGMPKERFSAEFPKEGPSILRIQQVVRGDSAAYFCASSPRTSETQYFGPGTRLLVL.

This clone was observed once. The J gene is TRBJ1-4, the V gene TRBV30, with D possibly matching TRBD1 (6 bases). The CDR3 is 14 residues long. The V gene lost 3 bases and the J gene lost 7 bases, with 15 bases spanning the gap. The germline gives CDR1 GTSNPN, CDR2 SVGIG (reference sequence). The CDR3 DNA reads TGTGCCTGGAGGAGGGGAGGGGGTGCTGAAAAACTGTTTTTT. Its translation: CAWRRGGGAEKLFF.

The V gene is TRBV10-3, the J gene TRBJ1-1; the D gene is possibly TRBD1 (5 bases). Trimming cost V 7 bases and J 10 bases, with 13 bases left between them. This CDR3 is built from 11 residues. In germline, CDR1 is ENHRY, CDR2 SYGVKD. CDR3 bases: TGTGCCATCACCAGGGAAGGGGCAGCTTTCTTT. Residues: CAITREGAAFF.

This chain links TRBV6-6 with TRBJ2-3; 8 positions agree with TRBD2. Trimming cost V 5 bases and J 3 bases; bases outside gene matches: 4. The CDR3 sequence is 14 residues long. Germline V gene data show CDR1 as MNHNY and CDR2 as SVGAGI (reference sequence). CDR3 protein: CASSPGTSTDTQYF. The CDR3 coding sequence is TGTGCCAGCAGTCCCGGGACTAGTACAGATACGCAGTATTTT.

As concerns this clone: The identical CDR3 is also encoded by other nucleotide sequences in the sample. The chain is built from TRBV15 and TRBJ1-1; D gene uncertain. Germline CDR1 and CDR2: LNHNV and YYDKDF (reference sequence). CDR3 length: 14 amino acids. Trimming took off 0 bases at V and 8 bases at J, with 13 bases between the two ends. CDR3 bases: TGTGCCACCAGCAGAGATCCCGGCAGACCCGAAGCTTTCTTT. The encoded protein is CATSRDPGRPEAFF.

This clone was seen a handful of times. V is TRBV25-1 and J is TRBJ2-7, with TRBD1 as a possible D gene (6 bases). Germline values: CDR1 MGHDK, CDR2 SYGVNS. This CDR3 has 14 amino acids. Trimming shortened V by 3 bases and J by 3 bases, and 12 bases separated the two germline ends. Here the CDR3 DNA reads TGTGCCAGCAGTGATCCCGGACAGCGCTACGAGCAGTACTTC. Its translation: CASSDPGQRYEQYF.

The rearrangement uses TRBV2 and TRBJ1-5; 7 nucleotides agree with TRBD1. The germline V gene encodes CDR1 SNHLY and CDR2 FYNNEI. The V gene end was trimmed by 0 bases and the J gene end by 8 bases; junction bases not matched to a gene: 7. This CDR3 comprises 15 residues. The CDR3 bases are TGTGCCAGCAGTGAAGCGGTAAGGGGGCTGAAGCCCCAGCATTTT. It is translated as CASSEAVRGLKPQHF. The whole variable domain, filled in from reference TRBV2 and TRBJ1-5, reads EPEVTQTPSHQVTQMGQEVILRCVPISNHLYFYWYRQILGQKVEFLVSFYNNEISEKSEIFDDQFSVERPDGSNFTLKIRSTKLEDSAMYFCASSEAVRGLKPQHFGDGTRLSIL.

CDR3 sequence (DNA): TGTGCCAGTAGTATACAGGGTGCTGGAAACACCATATATTTT. It specifies CASSIQGAGNTIYF. V gene TRBV19 combines with J gene TRBJ1-3; D perhaps matches TRBD1 (5 bases). V lost 2 bases, J lost 2 bases, and 7 bases lay in between. Per the germline V gene, CDR1 is LNHDA and CDR2 is SQIVND (reference sequence). The CDR3 runs 14 residues.